Given below is one T cell receptor beta chain in context. Extraction and reverse transcription of RNA yielded cDNA as the sequencing template. Some clones are missing from TCRdb's copy, which holds only in-frame ones; the method was immunoSEQ multiplex PCR. This sample carries about 200,000 clones, 50% to 65% of them seen once, and the ten largest clones take 0.45%. The sample is drawn from a study of CD8+ T cells in alopecia areata. Germline V lookup: CDR1 SGHRS, CDR2 YFSETQ. Trimming took 9 bases from V and 3 from J; bases not matched to a gene: 8. This CDR3 is 13 amino acids long. It was from PBMCs that CD4+ and CD8+ T cells were sorted.

V usage is TRBV5-1 and J usage is TRBJ1-1; 7 nucleotides match TRBD1. The origin of this receptor is a human donor with alopecia areata. This specimen consisted of CD4+ T cells sorted from blood, obtained at week 0. CDR3: CATSPRGDTEAFF. CDR3 nucleotide sequence: TGCGCCACCTCACCCAGGGGGGACACTGAAGCTTTCTTT.